This T cell receptor beta chain is from a study of CD8 T cells in ankylosing spondylitis. This clonotype was observed a handful of times. The target antigen is unknown. General study findings and limits: Made up of 7 to 9 highly homologous variants, a TCR beta motif appeared characteristic of ankylosing spondylitis blood. Earlier studies detected some motif variants in reactive arthritis synovial fluid and blood. Researchers reportedly found disease-linked clones significantly enriched in matched ankylosing spondylitis synovial fluid.

After removal of 5 bases from V and 2 bases from J, the junction contained 10 bases not matched to a gene. The CDR3 contains 16 residues. Germline V lookup: CDR1 MNHEY, CDR2 SMNVEV (reference sequence). TCRdb processed the 5' RACE reads anew with MiXCR; each CDR3 protein has one entry. The data show 130,000 or so distinct CDR3 sequences, with more than 15% seen just once and 30% to 35% held by the top ten. The origin of this receptor is a male donor with ankylosing spondylitis. Sequencing was carried out using blood, either unsorted or a sorted T cell fraction (not recorded which). This rearrangement joins TRBV27 to TRBJ2-5; 8 nucleotides match TRBD2. For the CDR3, the DNA is TGTGCCAGCAGTGCCTGGACTAGCCCTGAACAAGAGACCCAGTACTTC. Its translation is CASSAWTSPEQETQYF.